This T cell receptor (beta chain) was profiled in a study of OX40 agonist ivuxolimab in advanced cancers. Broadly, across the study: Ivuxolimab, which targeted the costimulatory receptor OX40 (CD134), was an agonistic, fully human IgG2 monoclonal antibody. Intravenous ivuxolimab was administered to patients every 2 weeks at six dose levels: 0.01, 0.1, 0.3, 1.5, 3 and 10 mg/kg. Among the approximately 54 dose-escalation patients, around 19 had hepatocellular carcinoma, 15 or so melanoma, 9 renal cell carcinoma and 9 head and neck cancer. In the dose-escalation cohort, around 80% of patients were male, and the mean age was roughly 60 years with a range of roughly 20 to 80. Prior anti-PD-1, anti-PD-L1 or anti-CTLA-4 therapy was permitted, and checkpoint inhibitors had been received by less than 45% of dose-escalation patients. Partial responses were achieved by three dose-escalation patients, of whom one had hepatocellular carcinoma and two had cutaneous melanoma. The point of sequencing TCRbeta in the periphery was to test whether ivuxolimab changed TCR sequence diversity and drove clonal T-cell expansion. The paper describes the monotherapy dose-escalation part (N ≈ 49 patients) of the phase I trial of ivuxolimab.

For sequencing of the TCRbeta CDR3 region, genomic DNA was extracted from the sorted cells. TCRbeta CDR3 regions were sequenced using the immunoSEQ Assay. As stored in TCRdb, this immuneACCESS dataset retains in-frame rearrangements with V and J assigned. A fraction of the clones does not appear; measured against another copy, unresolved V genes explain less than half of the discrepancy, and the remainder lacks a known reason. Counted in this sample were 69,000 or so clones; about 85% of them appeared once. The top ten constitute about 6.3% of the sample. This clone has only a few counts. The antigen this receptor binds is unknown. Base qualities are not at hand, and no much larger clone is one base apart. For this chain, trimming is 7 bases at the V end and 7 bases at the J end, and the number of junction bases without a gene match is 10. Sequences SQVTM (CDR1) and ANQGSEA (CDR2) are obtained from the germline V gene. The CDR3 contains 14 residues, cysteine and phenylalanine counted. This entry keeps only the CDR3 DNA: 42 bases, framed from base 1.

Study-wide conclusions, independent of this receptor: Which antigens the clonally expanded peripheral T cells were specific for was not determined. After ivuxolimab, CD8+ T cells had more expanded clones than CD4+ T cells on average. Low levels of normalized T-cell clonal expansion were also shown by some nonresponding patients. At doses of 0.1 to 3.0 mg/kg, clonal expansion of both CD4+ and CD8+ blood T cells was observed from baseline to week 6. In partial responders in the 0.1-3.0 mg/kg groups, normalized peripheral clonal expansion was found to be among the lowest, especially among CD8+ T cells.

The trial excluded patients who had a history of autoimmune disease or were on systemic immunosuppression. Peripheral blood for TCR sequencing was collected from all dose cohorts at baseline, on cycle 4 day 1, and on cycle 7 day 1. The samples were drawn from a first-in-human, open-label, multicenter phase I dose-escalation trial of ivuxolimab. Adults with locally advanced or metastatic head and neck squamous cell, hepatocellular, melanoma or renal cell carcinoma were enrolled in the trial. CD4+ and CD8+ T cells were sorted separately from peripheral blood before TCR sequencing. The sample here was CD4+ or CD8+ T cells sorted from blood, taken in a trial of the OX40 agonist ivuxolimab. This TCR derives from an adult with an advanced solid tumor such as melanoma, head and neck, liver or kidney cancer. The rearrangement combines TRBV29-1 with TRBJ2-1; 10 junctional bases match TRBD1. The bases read TGCAGCGGGGGAGACAGGGGGCTTCGGAATGAGCAGTTCTTC. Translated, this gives CSGGDRGLRNEQFF.